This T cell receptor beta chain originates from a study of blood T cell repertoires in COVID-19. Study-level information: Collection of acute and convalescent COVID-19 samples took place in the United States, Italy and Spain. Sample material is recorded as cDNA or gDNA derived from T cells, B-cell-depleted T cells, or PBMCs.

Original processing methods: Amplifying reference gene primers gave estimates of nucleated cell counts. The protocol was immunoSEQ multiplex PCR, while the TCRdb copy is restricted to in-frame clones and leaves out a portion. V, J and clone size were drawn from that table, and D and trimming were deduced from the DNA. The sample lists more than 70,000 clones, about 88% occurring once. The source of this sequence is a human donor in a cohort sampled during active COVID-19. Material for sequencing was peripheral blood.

CDR3 in amino acids: CASRLGLAGVYEQYF. The CDR3 DNA follows: TGTGCCAGCAGACTCGGACTAGCGGGAGTCTACGAGCAGTACTTC. The J gene is TRBJ2-7, the V gene TRBV28; 13 bases map to TRBD2. Per germline, CDR1 MDHEN and CDR2 SYDVKM. After removal of 6 bases from V and 3 bases from J, the junction contained 5 bases not matched to a gene. This CDR3 has 15 amino acids.